The clone carrying this T cell receptor beta chain was recorded a few times. TCRdb passed the 5' RACE reads through MiXCR, listing each CDR3 protein once. The sample has nearly 900,000 distinct CDR3 sequences, roughly an eighth seen once. This sample is drawn from a study of identical twins. Germline V CDR1 and CDR2: MGHDK, SYGVNS. Trimming stripped 4 bases from V and 6 bases from J, with 4 bases between. This CDR3 region has 11 residues. These data were also reused for a study on yellow fever vaccine responses in identical twins.

This sequence originates from a woman aged 18-29 years in good health. Sequencing used PBMCs. The chain joins TRBV25-1 to TRBJ2-4; D is undetermined. CDR3 DNA: TGTGCCAGCAGTGGGGGAAACATTCAGTACTTC. Translating it yields CASSGGNIQYF. Looking up the rest from reference TRBV25-1 and TRBJ2-4 gives the full variable domain: EADIYQTPRYLVIGTGKKITLECSQTMGHDKMYWYQQDPGMELHLIHYSYGVNSTEKGDLSSESTVSRIRTEHFPLTLESARPSHTSQYLCASSGGNIQYFGAGTRLSVL.